Listed below are T cell receptor beta chains from one sample, sequenced in a study of Ad26.COV2.S vaccination and SARS-CoV-2 variants. Assay used: immunoSEQ multiplex PCR; TCRdb lists only in-frame clones, some missing. Of a few hundred thousand clones listed, 88% are singletons. Material: peripheral blood, obtained in a trial of Ad26.COV2.S vaccine versus placebo. These receptor sequences come from a person aged 18-65 years who received the Ad26.COV2.S COVID-19 vaccine or a placebo. Both conserved end residues are part of each CDR3. The D gene is left open where the match is weak. Clone size is not always given. Where it is, it says once, few, many or a class for expanded clones.

D	V	J	size	CDR3	DNA
-	TRBV4-1	TRBJ2-3	once	CASSHPRDSRKGGTDTQYF	TGCGCCAGCAGCCATCCCCGGGACTCACGAAAAGGGGGAACAGATACGCAGTATTTT
-	TRBV4-3	TRBJ1-3	-	CASSQVWKNGNTIYF	TGCGCCAGCAGCCAAGTTTGGAAGAATGGGAACACCATATATTTT
TRBD1	TRBV24-1	TRBJ2-1	-	CATSDTGQGGEQFF	TGTGCCACCAGTGATACCGGACAGGGCGGTGAGCAGTTCTTC
-	TRBV2	TRBJ2-1	-	CASSPRRGGNEQFF	TGTGCCAGCAGTCCTCGAAGGGGGGGAAATGAGCAGTTCTTC
-	TRBV7-6	TRBJ2-3	-	CASSPLGLGGDTQYF	TGTGCCAGCAGCCCGCTAGGGTTAGGTGGGGATACGCAGTATTTT
-	TRBV5-4	TRBJ1-1	-	CASSSRPGGTEAFF	TGTGCCAGCAGCTCCCGCCCGGGGGGCACTGAAGCTTTCTTT
-	TRBV18	TRBJ1-4	-	CASSPLGRMNNEKLFF	TGTGCCAGCTCACCCTTGGGACGGATGAATAATGAAAAACTGTTTTTT
TRBD1	TRBV7-3	TRBJ2-5	-	CASSKGTEETQYF	TGTGCCAGCAGCAAAGGGACAGAAGAGACCCAGTACTTC
-	TRBV5-6	TRBJ2-5	-	CASSLFFSGSQETQYF	TGTGCCAGCAGCTTGTTTTTCTCTGGGTCCCAAGAGACCCAGTACTTC
-	TRBV5-4	TRBJ1-2	-	CASSLPGEGYGYTF	TGTGCCAGCAGCTTACCAGGGGAAGGGTATGGCTACACCTTC
TRBD2	TRBV6-2/TRBV6-3	TRBJ2-1	-	CASSYSIIGTSGGEYNEQFF	TGTGCCAGCAGTTACTCGATAATCGGGACTAGCGGGGGAGAATACAATGAGCAGTTCTTC
TRBD2	TRBV7-8	TRBJ2-1	-	CASSRYPLAGPTNEQFF	TGTGCCAGCAGCCGCTACCCCCTAGCGGGGCCTACGAATGAGCAGTTCTTC
-	TRBV6-6	TRBJ1-1	-	CASRQPGTTFF	TGTGCCAGCAGACAACCGGGGACAACTTTCTTT
TRBD2	TRBV11-2	TRBJ2-1	-	CASSSPLAGGPRNEQFF	TGTGCCAGCAGCTCGCCTCTAGCGGGGGGGCCGCGCAATGAGCAGTTCTTC
-	TRBV15	TRBJ1-5	-	CATSRDAFRPQHF	TGTGCCACCAGCAGAGATGCTTTTCGACCCCAGCATTTT
-	TRBV7-3	TRBJ2-1	-	CASSLTGNLGIYNEQFF	TGTGCCAGCAGCTTAACGGGGAATTTGGGGATTTACAATGAGCAGTTCTTC
TRBD1	TRBV5-1	TRBJ2-7	-	CASSLEAGGYEQYF	TGCGCCAGCAGCTTGGAAGCAGGGGGCTACGAGCAGTACTTC
-	TRBV9	TRBJ2-7	-	CASSVVGESYEQYF	TGTGCCAGCAGCGTAGTTGGGGAGTCCTACGAGCAGTACTTC
TRBD2	TRBV7-9	TRBJ2-1	-	CASSSPGLEVQYEQFF	TGTGCCAGCAGCTCGCCGGGACTAGAGGTACAATATGAGCAGTTCTTC
-	TRBV13	TRBJ2-3	-	CASSLERSGTDTQYF	TGTGCCAGCAGCTTAGAAAGGTCTGGGACAGATACGCAGTATTTT
-	TRBV29-1	TRBJ2-6	-	CSVDKTGANVLTF	TGCAGCGTGGACAAGACTGGGGCCAACGTCCTGACTTTC
-	TRBV29-1	TRBJ1-2	-	CSASANYGYTF	TGCAGCGCCTCAGCTAACTATGGCTACACCTTC
TRBD2	TRBV18	TRBJ2-5	once	CASSGSGGLQETQYF	TGTGCCAGCTCAGGTAGCGGGGGGCTCCAAGAGACCCAGTACTTC